These 18 T cell receptor beta chains were all obtained from the same sample, sequenced in a study of human T cells and chemical hapten exposure. The time point: patch test 1, 2 weeks after DPC sensitization. The treatment: therapeutic diphenylcyclopropenone sensitization with weekly scalp DPC. One entry per CDR3 protein, called by TCRdb with MiXCR from the RACE reads. The sample yields under 200,000 distinct CDR3 sequences, about 15% seen once. The specimen was whole blood, collected in connection with sensitization to the hapten diphenylcyclopropenone (DPC). The receptors originated from a woman aged 25 to 45 with alopecia areata. Some clones in this sample may be carry-over from other donors' samples.

This rearrangement joins TRBV20-1 to TRBJ2-6, with D possibly matching TRBD2 (5 bases). V was clipped by 0 bases and J by 2 bases, with 17 bases between them. Germline CDR1 reads DFQATT; CDR2 reads SNEGSKA (reference sequence). The CDR3 length is 18 residues. The CDR3 is CSARDRRGRVPGANVLTF. The DNA of the CDR3 is TGCAGTGCTAGAGATAGACGTGGGCGGGTCCCTGGGGCCAACGTCCTGACTTTC.

The chain uses TRBV12-3 or TRBV12-4 and TRBJ1-2; maybe TRBD1 (6 bases). With 5 bases removed from V and 1 base from J, the gap between germline ends came to 11 bases. CDR3 length equals 14 residues. The CDR3 loop reads CASSPDRNNYGYTF. The CDR3 DNA reads TGTGCCAGCAGTCCCGACAGGAATAACTATGGCTACACCTTC.

This clonotype showed up just a few times. The gene calls are TRBV5-4 and TRBJ2-7; TRBD1 might be the D (5 bases). This CDR3 region has 15 residues. V dropped 0 bases and J dropped 3 bases, with 13 bases sitting between them. Germline CDR1 is SGHNT and CDR2 is YYREEE (reference sequence). CDR3 loop: CASSLAPTGNYEQYF. The CDR3 region has the DNA TGTGCCAGCAGCTTGGCCCCTACAGGCAACTACGAGCAGTACTTC. Together with reference TRBV5-4 and TRBJ2-7, the CDR3 gives the full variable domain: ETGVTQSPTHLIKTRGQQVTLRCSSQSGHNTVSWYQQALGQGPQFIFQYYREEENGRGNFPPRFSGLQFPNYSSELNVNALELDDSALYLCASSLAPTGNYEQYFGPGTRLTVT.

This clonotype was seen at least ten times. The V and J genes are TRBV28 and TRBJ1-5; D uncertain. V was clipped by 3 bases and J by 0 bases, with 9 bases between them. The CDR3 is 15 amino acids. Germline V gives CDR1 MDHEN, CDR2 SYDVKM. CDR3 protein: CASSFLEYSNQPQHF. The DNA for the CDR3 is TGTGCCAGCAGTTTCTTGGAATATAGCAATCAGCCCCAGCATTTT.

The V and J genes are TRBV4-2 and TRBJ1-6, with 10 bases identical to TRBD1. The CDR3 is 15 amino acids. Germline V CDR1 and CDR2: LGHNA, YNFKEQ. V gave up 0 bases and J gave up 7 bases; unmatched junction bases: 0. CDR3 in DNA: TGTGCCAGCAGCCAAGAGGGACAGGGGAATTCACCCCTCCACTTT. The encoded protein is CASSQEGQGNSPLHF.

The chain combines TRBV12-3 or TRBV12-4 with TRBJ2-7; 7 positions agree with TRBD1. The CDR3 has 13 residues. The V and J ends lost 3 bases and 6 bases, in that order; junction bases with no gene match: 5. Here the CDR3 reads CASSFARGREQYF. CDR3 nucleotide sequence: TGTGCCAGCAGTTTCGCGAGGGGGCGCGAGCAGTACTTC.

This clonotype was counted between two and nine times. This chain uses TRBV13 with TRBJ1-1; no firm D call. The V end was cut by 0 bases, the J end by 5 bases, with 10 bases between. The V gene's germline CDR1 is PRHDT and CDR2 FYEKMQ (reference sequence). The CDR3 contains 14 residues. CDR3 residues: CASSLGQLWTEAFF. CDR3 in DNA: TGTGCCAGCAGCTTAGGTCAATTGTGGACTGAAGCTTTCTTT.

This clonotype turned up a few times. V is TRBV5-1 and J is TRBJ1-1; D gene uncertain. The V end was cut by 1 base, the J end by 1 base, with 11 bases between. The CDR3 loop spans 15 amino acids. Germline lookup yields CDR1 SGHRS and CDR2 YFSETQ. CDR3 loop: CASSLRPTPNTEAFF. CDR3 coding DNA: TGCGCCAGCAGCTTGCGCCCTACACCGAACACTGAAGCTTTCTTT.

This clonotype was detected ten times or more. The chain recombines TRBV4-2 with TRBJ2-6, with a tentative D call TRBD1 (6 bases). V dropped 1 base and J dropped 2 bases, with 15 bases sitting between them. Germline CDR1 and CDR2: LGHNA and YNFKEQ. CDR3 length: 18 amino acids. The CDR3: CASSQVTTGQTGANVLTF. CDR3 coding DNA: TGTGCCAGCAGCCAAGTGACGACAGGCCAAACTGGGGCCAACGTCCTGACTTTC.

This clonotype has at least ten counts. This chain connects TRBV7-9 to TRBJ2-3; TRBD1 aligns across 9 bases. The CDR3 has 15 amino acids. Per the germline V gene, CDR1 is SEHNR and CDR2 is FQNEAQ (reference sequence). Trimming took 4 bases from V and 3 from J; bases not matched to a gene: 5. CDR3 sequence: CASSYGQGWTDTQYF. CDR3 nucleotides: TGTGCCAGCAGCTACGGACAGGGGTGGACAGATACGCAGTATTTT.

This clonotype was recorded many times. The CDR3 nucleotides are TGTGCCAGCAGTTTCATCGGCTGGGACGAGCAGTACTTC. It codes for CASSFIGWDEQYF. The chain is built from TRBV28 and TRBJ2-7; D not certain. Looked up from germline, CDR1 is MDHEN and CDR2 is SYDVKM. The CDR3 consists of 13 residues. V was shortened by 3 bases and J by 5 bases, with 11 bases between the two germline ends.

The chain employs TRBV6-2 or TRBV6-3 and TRBJ1-1; D gene ambiguous. Germline V CDR1 and CDR2: MNHEY, SVGEGT. The CDR3 loop spans 13 amino acids. V was pared by 7 bases and J by 1 base, with 10 bases between. The CDR3, as DNA: TGTGCCAGCACCAACCCAGCGAACACTGAAGCTTTCTTT. The encoded protein is CASTNPANTEAFF.

This chain connects TRBV29-1 to TRBJ1-2; D unresolved. This CDR3 spans 13 amino acids. CDR1 and CDR2 (germline): SQVTM, ANQGSEA. V gave up 5 bases and J gave up 3 bases, with 13 bases separating them. CDR3 coding DNA: TGCAGCGTTTGGGCAGGACCAGACTATGGCTACACCTTC. Its protein product is CSVWAGPDYGYTF.

The chain joins TRBV7-6 to TRBJ2-7, with D tentatively TRBD2 (6 bases). This CDR3 has 14 residues. The V gene's germline CDR1 is SGHVS and CDR2 FNYEAQ. V dropped 2 bases and J dropped 7 bases, with 15 bases sitting between them. The CDR3 nucleotides are TGTGCCAGCAGCTTAAGGCGGGACGGCTCGGAGCAGTACTTC. It specifies CASSLRRDGSEQYF.

In this sample, this clonotype turned up a few times. The chain recombines TRBV28 with TRBJ1-2; D call uncertain. This CDR3 region has 14 residues. Per germline, CDR1 MDHEN and CDR2 SYDVKM. V lost 8 bases and J lost 5, with 18 bases in between. The chain's CDR3 is CASGNRYSEYGYTF. As DNA, the CDR3 is TGTGCCAGCGGAAATAGGTACAGCGAATATGGCTACACCTTC.

This clonotype came up many times. The J gene is TRBJ1-2, the V gene TRBV20-1; D perhaps matches TRBD1 (6 bases). Looked up from germline, CDR1 is DFQATT and CDR2 is SNEGSKA (reference sequence). Trimming cost V 0 bases and J 7 bases, with 15 bases left between them. CDR3 length equals 14 residues. In nucleotides, the CDR3 is TGCAGTGCTAGAGATCTCCGGACAGTTGTTGGCTACACCTTC. The encoded protein is CSARDLRTVVGYTF.

This clonotype was seen only a few times. The rearrangement joins TRBV15 to TRBJ2-5; TRBD2 matches 8 bases. Per germline, CDR1 LNHNV and CDR2 YYDKDF (reference sequence). This CDR3 has 16 residues. V lost 1 base to trimming and J lost 5 bases; unmatched junction nucleotides: 9. The CDR3 DNA reads as TGTGCCACCAGCAGAGCCCGGGGGGGCCTAGGCGAGACCCAGTACTTC. This sequence encodes CATSRARGGLGETQYF.

Ten or more counts support this clonotype. The rearrangement uses TRBV15 and TRBJ2-1; 7 positions agree with TRBD2. The CDR3 spans 16 residues. Germline assignment: CDR1 LNHNV and CDR2 YYDKDF (reference sequence). V was clipped by 5 bases and J by 4 bases; unmatched bases: 11. CDR3 sequence: CATSRGLMASYNEQFF. For the CDR3, the DNA is TGTGCCACCAGCCGGGGACTAATGGCATCGTACAATGAGCAGTTCTTC.